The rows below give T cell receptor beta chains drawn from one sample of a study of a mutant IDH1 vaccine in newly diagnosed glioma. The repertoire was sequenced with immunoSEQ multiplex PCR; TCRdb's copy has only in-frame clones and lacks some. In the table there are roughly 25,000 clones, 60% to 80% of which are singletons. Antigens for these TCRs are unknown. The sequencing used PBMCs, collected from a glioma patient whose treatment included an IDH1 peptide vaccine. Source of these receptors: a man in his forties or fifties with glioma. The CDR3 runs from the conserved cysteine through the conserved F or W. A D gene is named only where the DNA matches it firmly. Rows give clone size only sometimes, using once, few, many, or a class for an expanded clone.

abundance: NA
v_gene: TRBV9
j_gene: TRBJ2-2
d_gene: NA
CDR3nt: TGTGCCAGCAGCGTAGGGGCTAGCGCTAACACCGGGGAGCTGTTTTTT
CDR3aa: CASSVGASANTGELFF

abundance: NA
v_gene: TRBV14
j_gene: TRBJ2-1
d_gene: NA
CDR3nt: TGTGCCAGCAGCCAAGGGAAAGTGTCCTACAATGAGCAGTTCTTC
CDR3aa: CASSQGKVSYNEQFF

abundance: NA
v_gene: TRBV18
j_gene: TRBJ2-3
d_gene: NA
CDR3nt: TGTGCCAGCTCACCCAGCGGCACAGATACGCAGTATTTT
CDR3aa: CASSPSGTDTQYF

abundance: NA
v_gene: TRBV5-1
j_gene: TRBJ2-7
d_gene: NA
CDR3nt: TGCGCCAGCAGCCCCACGGGAGCCTACGAGCAGTACTTC
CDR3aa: CASSPTGAYEQYF

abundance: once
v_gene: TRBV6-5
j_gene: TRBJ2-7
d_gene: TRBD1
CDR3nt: TGTGCCAGCAGTAGGACAGGGGTAAGCTCCTACGAGCAGTACTTC
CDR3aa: CASSRTGVSSYEQYF

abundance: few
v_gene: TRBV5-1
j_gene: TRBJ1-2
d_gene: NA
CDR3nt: TGCGCCAGCAGCCGTCAGGAGGGAGTAGGCTACACCTTC
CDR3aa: CASSRQEGVGYTF

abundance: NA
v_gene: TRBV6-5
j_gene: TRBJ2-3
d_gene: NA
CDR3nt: TGTGCCAGCAGTTACAGGGGGAGGGCCTTAGATACGCAGTATTTT
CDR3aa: CASSYRGRALDTQYF

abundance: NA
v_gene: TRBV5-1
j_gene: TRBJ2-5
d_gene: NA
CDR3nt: TGCGCCAGCAGCTTCCAGGGATACCAAGAGACCCAGTACTTC
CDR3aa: CASSFQGYQETQYF

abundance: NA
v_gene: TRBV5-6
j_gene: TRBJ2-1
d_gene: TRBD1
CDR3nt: TGTGCCAGCAGTCACACCGGGACAGGGACCTCCAATGAGCAGTTCTTC
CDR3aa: CASSHTGTGTSNEQFF

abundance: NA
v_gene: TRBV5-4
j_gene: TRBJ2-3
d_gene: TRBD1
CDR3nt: TGTGCCAGCAGCCTCGGGGGACAGGGAACAGATACGCAGTATTTT
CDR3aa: CASSLGGQGTDTQYF

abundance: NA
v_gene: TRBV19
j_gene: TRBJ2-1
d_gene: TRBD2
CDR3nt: TGTGCCAGTAGTCCCGGACTAGCTAATGAGCAGTTCTTC
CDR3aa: CASSPGLANEQFF

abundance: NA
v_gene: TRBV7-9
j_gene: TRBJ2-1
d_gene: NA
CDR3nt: TGTGCCAGCAGCTTATCCTCTGGGAATGAGCAGTTCTTC
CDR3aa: CASSLSSGNEQFF

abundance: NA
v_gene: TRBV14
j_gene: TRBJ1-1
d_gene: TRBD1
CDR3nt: TGTGCCAGCAGCCAAATCCAGGGGGTAACTGAAGCTTTCTTT
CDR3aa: CASSQIQGVTEAFF

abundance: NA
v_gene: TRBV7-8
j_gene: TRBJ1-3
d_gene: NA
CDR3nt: TGTGCCAGCAGCTCCCAACCGGACATAACGACTGGAAACACCATATATTTT
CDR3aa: CASSSQPDITTGNTIYF

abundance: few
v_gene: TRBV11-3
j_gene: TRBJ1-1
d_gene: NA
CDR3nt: TGTGCCAGCAGCTTGGGGGTATTAGTTGACACTGAAGCTTTCTTT
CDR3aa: CASSLGVLVDTEAFF

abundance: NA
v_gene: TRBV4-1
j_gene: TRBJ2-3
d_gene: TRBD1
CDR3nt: TGCGCCAGCAGCCGGGACAGGGGGTCCGATACGCAGTATTTT
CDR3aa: CASSRDRGSDTQYF

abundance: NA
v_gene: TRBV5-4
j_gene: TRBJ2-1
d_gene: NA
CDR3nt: TGTGCCAGCTCCGAAAGGGGAGCGAATGAGCAGTTCTTC
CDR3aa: CASSERGANEQFF

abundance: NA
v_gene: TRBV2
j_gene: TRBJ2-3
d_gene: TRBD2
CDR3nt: TGTGCCAGCAAACCGGGACTAGACACAGATACGCAGTATTTT
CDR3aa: CASKPGLDTDTQYF

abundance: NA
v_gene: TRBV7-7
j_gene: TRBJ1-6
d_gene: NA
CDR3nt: TGTGCCAGCGCCCCCATTCAAGAAGGTTCACCCCTCCACTTT
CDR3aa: CASAPIQEGSPLHF

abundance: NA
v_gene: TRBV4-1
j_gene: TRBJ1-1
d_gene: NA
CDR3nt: TGCGCCAGCAGCCAAACGCAGGACAGTAGCACTGAAGCTTTCTTT
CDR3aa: CASSQTQDSSTEAFF

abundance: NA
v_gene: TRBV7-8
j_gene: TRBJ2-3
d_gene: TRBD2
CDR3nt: TGTGCCAGCAGTCCACTAGCGGTCGGGTCTGATACGCAGTATTTT
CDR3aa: CASSPLAVGSDTQYF

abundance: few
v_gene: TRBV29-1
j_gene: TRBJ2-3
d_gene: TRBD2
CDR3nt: TGCAGCCTTCGCCGGGAGGGGGATACGCAGTATTTT
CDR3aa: CSLRREGDTQYF

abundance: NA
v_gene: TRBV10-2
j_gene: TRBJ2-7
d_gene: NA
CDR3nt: TGCGCCAGCAGTGAGCCCCGGCTTCTGGGGGCGAGCTACGAGCAGTACTTC
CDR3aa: CASSEPRLLGASYEQYF

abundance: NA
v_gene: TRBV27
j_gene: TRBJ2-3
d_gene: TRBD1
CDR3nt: TGTGCCAGCACTCCACAGGGGACGGTTACAGATACGCAGTATTTT
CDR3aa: CASTPQGTVTDTQYF

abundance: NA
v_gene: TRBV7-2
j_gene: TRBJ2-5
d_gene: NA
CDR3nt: TGTGCCAGCAGCCAGAATCCCCGGGAGACCCAGTACTTC
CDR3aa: CASSQNPRETQYF

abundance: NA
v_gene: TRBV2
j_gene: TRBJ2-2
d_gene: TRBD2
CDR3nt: TGTGCCAGCAGTCCCTTAGCGGGAGGACCCGGGGAGCTGTTTTTT
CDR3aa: CASSPLAGGPGELFF

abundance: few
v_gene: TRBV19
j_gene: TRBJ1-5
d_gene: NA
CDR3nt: TGTGCCAGTAGTATTAGGGGCAATCAGCCCCAGCATTTT
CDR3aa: CASSIRGNQPQHF

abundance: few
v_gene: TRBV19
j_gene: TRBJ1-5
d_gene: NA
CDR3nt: TGTGCCAGTTCAGGGGATAATCAGCCCCAGCATTTT
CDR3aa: CASSGDNQPQHF